The 23 T cell receptor beta chains given below trace back to one sample, sequenced in a study of Graves' ophthalmopathy and Graves' hyperthyroidism. The TCR beta CDR3 regions underwent amplification from RNA transcripts. First-round RT-PCR used HTBI primers; second-round multiplex PCR followed. TCRdb re-analysed the multiplex PCR reads in MiXCR, keeping a single row per CDR3 protein. The data contain some 380,000 distinct CDR3 sequences, approximately 15% of them seen just once; the ten biggest clones take up roughly 7%. Sequencing was carried out using peripheral blood. These TCRs come from a woman aged 18-35 years with stable Graves' hyperthyroidism.

This clonotype was picked up a small number of times. The V and J genes are TRBV20-1 and TRBJ1-6; D possibly corresponds to TRBD1 (6 bases). This CDR3 is 16 amino acids long. CDR1 and CDR2 (germline): DFQATT, SNEGSKA (reference sequence). V was shortened by 3 bases and J by 2 bases, with 14 bases between the two germline ends. The chain's CDR3 is CSARDRGLPYNSPLHF. CDR3 sequence (DNA): TGCAGTGCTAGGGATCGGGGGCTTCCCTATAATTCACCCCTCCACTTT.

This clonotype was observed a few times. The rearrangement uses TRBV29-1 and TRBJ1-1; TRBD1 agrees at 7 bases. Trimming cost V 2 bases and J 7 bases; bases outside gene matches: 7. CDR1 and CDR2 from the germline V gene are SQVTM and ANQGSEA. The length of the CDR3 is 13 residues. This chain's CDR3 is CSVESGDSREAFF. CDR3 nucleotides: TGCAGCGTTGAATCCGGGGACAGCCGTGAAGCTTTCTTT.

About this clonotype itself: A much larger clone differs from this one at a single base, so this may be a read error. V and J are TRBV2 and TRBJ2-7; a possible D gene is TRBD2 (6 bases). There are 13 residues in the CDR3. CDR1 and CDR2 from the germline V gene are SNHLY and FYNNEI. Here the CDR3 DNA reads TGTGCCAGTTTGCGGGGAATGGACTACGATCAGTACTTC. It is translated as CASLRGMDYDQYF.

This clonotype was seen many times. The rearrangement uses TRBV6-5 and TRBJ2-7; 7 positions agree with TRBD1. CDR3 length equals 13 residues. The germline V gene has CDR1 MNHEY and CDR2 SVGAGI. Trimming cost V 0 bases and J 4 bases; bases outside gene matches: 0. CDR3 sequence reads: CASSYSTGYEQYF. In DNA form, the CDR3 reads TGTGCCAGCAGTTACTCGACAGGGTACGAGCAGTACTTC.

This clonotype was detected many times. The rearrangement uses TRBV5-1 and TRBJ2-7; 10 bases agree with TRBD1. Germline CDR1 reads SGHRS; CDR2 reads YFSETQ. CDR3 size: 14 residues. Trimming removed 4 bases from V and 3 bases from J; junction bases left unmatched: 4. CDR3 in amino acids: CASSRGQGIYEQYF. CDR3 in DNA: TGCGCCAGCAGCCGGGGACAGGGGATCTACGAGCAGTACTTC.

The chain uses TRBV19 and TRBJ1-1; D is perhaps TRBD1 (5 bases). V lost 3 bases to trimming and J lost 9 bases, with 8 bases between them. The V gene's germline CDR1 is LNHDA and CDR2 SQIVND (reference sequence). The CDR3 is 11 amino acids. The CDR3 nucleotides are TGTGCCAGTAGTATTCGACAGAAAGCTTTCTTT. Translating gives CASSIRQKAFF.

In this sample, this clonotype turned up many times. The chain couples TRBV2 to TRBJ1-2; 7 nucleotides agree with TRBD1. Germline V lookup: CDR1 SNHLY, CDR2 FYNNEI. Trimming removed 8 bases from V and 4 bases from J; junction bases left unmatched: 16. The CDR3 length is 16 residues. The CDR3 is CASPLKEGALGYGYTF. The CDR3 nucleotides read TGTGCCAGCCCTTTAAAGGAGGGGGCGCTGGGCTATGGCTACACCTTC.

This clonotype was counted ten times or more. The V and J genes are TRBV2 and TRBJ1-2, with 7 bases aligning to TRBD1. The CDR3 totals 14 residues. CDR1 is SNHLY, CDR2 FYNNEI, per germline. V lost 4 bases and J lost 4; bases outside the gene matches: 6. The DNA of the CDR3 is TGTGCCAGCAGTGGATGGTCAGGGGGCTATGGCTACACCTTC. This codes for CASSGWSGGYGYTF.

This clonotype was counted ten times or more. This chain joins TRBV24-1 and TRBJ2-4; D unresolved. CDR3 length: 11 amino acids. CDR1 is KGHDR and CDR2 is SFDVKD in the germline V gene. V was cut by 7 bases and J by 8 bases, with 8 bases left in between. CDR3 region: CATSSSDIQYF. CDR3 bases: TGTGCCACCAGCAGTTCGGACATTCAGTACTTC.

DNA of the CDR3: TGTGCCAGCAGCTTAGCACCGGACGGATATGGCTACACCTTC. Translated: CASSLAPDGYGYTF. The V gene is TRBV11-2, the J gene TRBJ1-2; D call uncertain. The CDR3 is 14 residues long. CDR1 is SGHAT and CDR2 is FQNNGV in the germline V gene. V was cut by 1 base and J by 5 bases, with 11 bases left in between.

This clonotype was observed many times. The chain is built from TRBV29-1 and TRBJ1-1, with D hard to call. CDR1 and CDR2 from the germline V gene are SQVTM and ANQGSEA. CDR3 length equals 11 residues. Trimming removed 2 bases at V and 10 bases at J, with 11 bases between. The CDR3: CSVEIGLGAFF. The CDR3 bases are TGCAGCGTTGAAATAGGACTTGGAGCTTTCTTT.

This clonotype was recorded many times. The CDR3 bases are TGTGCCAGCAGCTCGGAACAGGGACCCCCGATCACTGAAGCTTTCTTT. The encoded protein is CASSSEQGPPITEAFF. The chain carries TRBV7-3 and TRBJ1-1; a possible D gene is TRBD1 (6 bases). V lost 4 bases to trimming and J lost 4 bases, with 19 bases between them. Germline V gene data show CDR1 as SGHTA and CDR2 as FQGTGA. The CDR3 contains 16 residues.

This clonotype was counted between two and nine times. The rearrangement joins TRBV2 to TRBJ1-1; perhaps TRBD1 as D (6 bases). The CDR3 has 13 residues. The V gene's germline CDR1 is SNHLY and CDR2 FYNNEI. V lost 7 bases, J lost 6 bases, and 15 bases lay in between. CDR3 sequence reads: CASNKRGVPEAFF. The CDR3 DNA follows: TGTGCCAGCAATAAAAGGGGGGTCCCTGAAGCTTTCTTT.

This clonotype was seen ten or more times. This rearrangement joins TRBV19 to TRBJ1-2; D may be TRBD1 (5 bases). Germline CDR1 reads LNHDA; CDR2 reads SQIVND (reference sequence). The CDR3 runs to 13 residues. The V end lost 5 bases, the J end lost 7 bases, and 14 bases lay between the germline ends. The CDR3 loop is CASSQDSLSGYTF. CDR3 in DNA: TGTGCCAGTAGTCAAGACAGTCTAAGTGGCTACACCTTC.

The V and J genes are TRBV5-1 and TRBJ2-2; the D gene is possibly TRBD2 (6 bases). This CDR3 contains 14 residues. V was pared by 4 bases and J by 3 bases, with 10 bases between. Looked up from germline, CDR1 is SGHRS and CDR2 is YFSETQ. CDR3 bases: TGCGCCAGCAGCGGGCGGGGAGACACCGGGGAGCTGTTTTTT. Translation: CASSGRGDTGELFF.

A note on this clonotype: This CDR3 is missing its conserved last phenylalanine or tryptophan, likely due to a read error. The genes are TRBV6-1 and TRBJ1-5; 10 positions match TRBD1. CDR1 and CDR2 (germline): MNHNS, SASEGT. CDR3 length equals 15 residues. The CDR3 loop reads CASSEKTGGNHPQHV. The CDR3 region has the DNA TGTGCCAGCAGTGAAAAGACAGGGGGCAATCATCCCCAGCATGTT.

The chain links TRBV20-1 to TRBJ1-1; D is possibly TRBD1 (6 bases). The V end was cut by 0 bases, the J end by 4 bases, with 15 bases between. CDR3 length: 15 residues. Per germline, CDR1 DFQATT and CDR2 SNEGSKA (reference sequence). In DNA, the CDR3 is TGCAGTGCTAGAGATCGGGCCAGGGGCATCACTGAAGCTTTCTTT. It yields the protein CSARDRARGITEAFF.

The CDR3 is CASSLTGTRVYEQYF. CDR3 sequence (DNA): TGTGCCAGCAGCTTAACGGGGACGCGAGTCTACGAGCAGTACTTC. The chain couples TRBV7-8 to TRBJ2-7; D possibly matches TRBD1 or TRBD2 (5 bases each). The germline gives CDR1 SGHVS, CDR2 FQNEAQ. With 2 bases removed from V and 3 bases from J, the gap between germline ends came to 14 bases. The CDR3 runs 15 residues.

This chain connects TRBV7-8 to TRBJ2-7; 10 nucleotides agree with TRBD2. Germline lookup yields CDR1 SGHVS and CDR2 FQNEAQ. Losses at the gene ends were 4 bases for V and 8 bases for J; bases not matched to a gene: 8. The CDR3 covers 14 residues. The chain's CDR3 is CASSSTSGMDKQYF. CDR3 nucleotides: TGTGCCAGCAGCTCCACTAGCGGGATGGACAAGCAGTACTTC.

For this clonotype: One base away lies a much larger clone, so this may be a sequencing read error. The genes are TRBV5-1 and TRBJ1-5; D remains unclear. The V gene's germline CDR1 is SGHRS and CDR2 YFSETQ. The CDR3 is 13 amino acids. The CDR3 region is CDSSLNENQPQHF. The DNA of the CDR3 is TGCGACAGCAGCTTGAATGAGAATCAGCCCCAGCATTTT.

This clonotype was observed at least ten times. The chain is built from TRBV27 and TRBJ1-2; no definite D call. CDR1 is MNHEY and CDR2 is SMNVEV in the germline V gene (reference sequence). Trimming left V 2 bases short and J 4 bases short, with 11 bases between. There are 14 residues in the CDR3. DNA of the CDR3: TGTGCCAGCAGTTTAGGAGGATTCGGCTATGGCTACACCTTC. Its translation is CASSLGGFGYGYTF.

The chain couples TRBV7-6 to TRBJ2-5; no reliable D call. V was cut by 0 bases and J by 7 bases, with 6 bases left in between. This CDR3 spans 12 amino acids. Per germline, CDR1 SGHVS and CDR2 FNYEAQ. CDR3 residues: CASSLAAGTQYF. CDR3 nucleotides: TGTGCCAGCAGCTTAGCCGCCGGGACCCAGTACTTC.

This chain joins TRBV7-2 and TRBJ2-5, with D maybe TRBD2 (6 bases). The V end was cut by 4 bases, the J end by 5 bases, with 20 bases between. The germline V gene encodes CDR1 SGHTA and CDR2 FQGNSA. The length of the CDR3 is 16 residues. CDR3 nucleotides: TGTGCCAGCAGCTATCATCTTGATCTAGCGACGGAGACCCAGTACTTC. It codes for CASSYHLDLATETQYF.